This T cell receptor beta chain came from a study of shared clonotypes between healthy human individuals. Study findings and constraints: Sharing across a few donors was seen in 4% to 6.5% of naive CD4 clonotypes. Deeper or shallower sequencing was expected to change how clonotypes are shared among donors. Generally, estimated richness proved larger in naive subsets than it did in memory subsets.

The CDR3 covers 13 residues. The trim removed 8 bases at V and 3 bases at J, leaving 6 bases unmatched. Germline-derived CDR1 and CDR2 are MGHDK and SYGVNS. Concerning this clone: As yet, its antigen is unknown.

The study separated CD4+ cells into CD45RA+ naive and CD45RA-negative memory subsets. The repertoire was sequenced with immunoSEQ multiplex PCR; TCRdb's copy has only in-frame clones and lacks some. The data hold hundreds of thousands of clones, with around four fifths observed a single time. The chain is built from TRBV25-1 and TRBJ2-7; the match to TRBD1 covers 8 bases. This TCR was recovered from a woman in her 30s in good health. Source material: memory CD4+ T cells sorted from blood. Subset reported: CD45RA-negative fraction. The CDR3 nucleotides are TGTGCCAGCTCCGGGACAGGAGGCTACGAGCAGTACTTC. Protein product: CASSGTGGYEQYF.